The rows below give T cell receptor beta chains drawn from one sample of a study of cytomegalovirus exposure and HLA in healthy donors. The data were produced by immunoSEQ multiplex PCR, yet TCRdb's version contains in-frame clones alone and is incomplete. The sample has about 160,000 clones; 65% to 80% are singletons. The specimen was PBMCs. These receptors all stem from a man aged 40-49 years in good health and CMV-seronegative. The CDR3 runs from the conserved cysteine through the conserved F or W. The order of the fields is D gene, V gene, J gene, clone size, CDR3 protein, CDR3 DNA. The D gene is left open where the match is weak. Some rows mark clone size as missing; the rest say once, few, many or name a class of expanded clone.

TRBD1	TRBV28	TRBJ2-7	NA	CASSAPLGQGAMQYF	TGTGCCAGCAGTGCCCCCCTTGGGCAGGGGGCCATGCAGTACTTC
NA	TRBV10-3	TRBJ1-1	NA	CAISESEGAPMNTEAFF	TGTGCCATCAGTGAGTCTGAAGGGGCGCCGATGAACACTGAAGCTTTCTTT
TRBD1	TRBV5-1	TRBJ2-7	NA	CASSLGTGGLLTLSSYEQYF	TGCGCCAGCAGCTTGGGGACAGGGGGTTTACTGACTTTAAGCTCCTACGAGCAGTACTTC
TRBD2	TRBV11-1	TRBJ2-1	NA	CASSTPTSGAYNEQFF	TGTGCCAGCAGCACCCCGACTAGCGGGGCCTACAATGAGCAGTTCTTC
NA	TRBV4-3	TRBJ1-4	NA	CASSGQINEKLFF	TGCGCCAGCAGTGGACAGATTAATGAAAAACTGTTTTTT
TRBD1	TRBV11-3	TRBJ2-2	NA	CASSQRTGDTGELFF	TGTGCCAGCAGCCAACGGACAGGTGATACCGGGGAGCTGTTTTTT
TRBD2	TRBV25-1	TRBJ2-3	NA	CASSVGIAGGGTDTQYF	TGTGCCAGCAGTGTAGGCATAGCGGGAGGAGGGACAGATACGCAGTATTTT
NA	TRBV7-2	TRBJ1-4	NA	CASSAAGGLFF	TGTGCCAGCAGCGCCGCCGGGGGGTTGTTTTTT
TRBD2	TRBV6-1	TRBJ2-7	once	CASSEEGTIPYEQYF	TGTGCCAGCAGTGAAGAGGGGACTATCCCCTACGAGCAGTACTTC
TRBD1	TRBV7-9	TRBJ2-2	few	CASSRQGTGELFF	TGTGCCAGCAGCCGACAGGGGACCGGGGAGCTGTTTTTT
NA	TRBV6-1	TRBJ2-7	once	CASSKEGSAYEQYF	TGTGCCAGCAGTAAGGAGGGTAGTGCCTACGAGCAGTACTTC
NA	TRBV27	TRBJ2-5	NA	CASLQNQETQYF	TGTGCCAGCTTACAGAACCAAGAGACCCAGTACTTC
TRBD2	TRBV7-2	TRBJ2-1	NA	CASSFGLGSDEQFF	TGTGCCAGCAGCTTCGGACTAGGCAGCGATGAGCAGTTCTTC
NA	TRBV5-4	TRBJ2-4	NA	CASRAAGDAKNSQYF	TGTGCCAGCAGAGCGGCCGGGGATGCCAAAAACAGTCAGTACTTC
TRBD1	TRBV6-5	TRBJ1-4	NA	CASSYLGGQPNEKLFF	TGTGCCAGCAGTTACTTGGGGGGACAGCCTAATGAAAAACTGTTTTTT
NA	TRBV27	TRBJ2-1	NA	CASSPGKERLWDEQFF	TGTGCCAGCAGTCCCGGTAAGGAGCGGCTCTGGGATGAGCAGTTCTTC
NA	TRBV30	TRBJ1-1	few	CAWSVLADGGTEAFF	TGTGCCTGGAGTGTACTGGCTGACGGGGGCACTGAAGCTTTCTTT
NA	TRBV6-1	TRBJ1-1	NA	CASSEYYSGTEAFF	TGTGCCAGCAGTGAGTATTACAGTGGGACTGAAGCTTTCTTT
NA	TRBV11-3	TRBJ1-2	NA	CASSLVKGLGADYGYTF	TGTGCCAGCAGCTTAGTGAAGGGGTTGGGGGCGGACTATGGCTACACCTTC
NA	TRBV4-1	TRBJ2-2	NA	CASSVSPRQGTGELFF	TGCGCCAGCAGCGTATCGCCGAGGCAGGGGACCGGGGAGCTGTTTTTT
NA	TRBV5-6	TRBJ2-5	NA	CASSLMRVWETQYF	TGTGCCAGCAGCTTGATGCGTGTGTGGGAGACCCAGTACTTC
NA	TRBV4-3	TRBJ2-2	once	CASSQDLGAGELFF	TGCGCCAGCAGCCAAGATCTCGGTGCCGGGGAGCTGTTTTTT
NA	TRBV28	TRBJ2-5	NA	CASSQPPGETQYF	TGTGCCAGCAGCCAACCCCCGGGGGAGACCCAGTACTTC
TRBD2	TRBV30	TRBJ2-4	NA	CAWSVGGAKNIQYF	TGTGCCTGGAGTGTGGGGGGGGCCAAAAACATTCAGTACTTC
TRBD1	TRBV30	TRBJ2-2	once	CAWNGDRGDAANTGELFF	TGTGCCTGGAATGGGGACAGGGGAGACGCGGCGAACACCGGGGAGCTGTTTTTT
NA	TRBV5-1	TRBJ1-1	NA	CASSWQLNTEAFF	TGCGCCAGCAGCTGGCAATTGAACACTGAAGCTTTCTTT
NA	TRBV7-6	TRBJ2-7	NA	CASSPDSFSSYEQYF	TGTGCCAGCAGCCCCGACAGCTTCAGCTCCTACGAGCAGTACTTC
NA	TRBV28	TRBJ2-7	NA	CASSPGILRGSAEQYF	TGTGCCAGCAGTCCGGGGATCCTGAGAGGAAGCGCCGAGCAGTACTTC
TRBD1	TRBV9	TRBJ2-7	NA	CASSVGDRVHEQYF	TGTGCCAGCAGCGTAGGGGACAGGGTCCACGAGCAGTACTTC
NA	TRBV11-2	TRBJ1-4	NA	CASSLEGGIREKLFF	TGTGCCAGCAGCTTAGAGGGGGGAATTCGAGAAAAACTGTTTTTT
NA	TRBV6-6	TRBJ1-4	NA	CASSLGRGSEKLFF	TGTGCCAGCAGTTTGGGCAGAGGGAGTGAAAAACTGTTTTTT
TRBD1	TRBV18	TRBJ2-1	NA	CASSPPGTGATGEQFF	TGTGCCAGCTCACCCCCCGGGACAGGGGCCACGGGTGAGCAGTTCTTC
NA	TRBV7-9	TRBJ2-6	NA	CSSGGTLTGANVLTF	TGTTCCAGCGGCGGAACTCTCACTGGGGCCAACGTCCTGACTTTC
TRBD1	TRBV19	TRBJ2-5	NA	CASREQGAETQYF	TGTGCCAGTAGAGAACAGGGGGCTGAGACCCAGTACTTC
NA	TRBV5-1	TRBJ1-6	NA	CASSLQEGNSPLHF	TGCGCCAGCAGCTTACAGGAGGGGAATTCACCCCTCCACTTT
TRBD2	TRBV2	TRBJ2-1	NA	CASSSGLAGSGEQFF	TGTGCCAGCAGTTCTGGACTAGCGGGAAGCGGGGAGCAGTTCTTC
TRBD2	TRBV27	TRBJ2-1	NA	CASGLAGYNEQFF	TGTGCCAGCGGACTAGCGGGGTACAATGAGCAGTTCTTC
TRBD2	TRBV4-2	TRBJ2-1	once	CASSQETGTKGVFEQFF	TGTGCCAGCAGCCAAGAAACCGGGACTAAAGGGGTCTTTGAGCAGTTCTTC
TRBD1	TRBV28	TRBJ2-7	few	CASSTHGTGAYEQYF	TGTGCCAGCAGCACCCACGGGACAGGGGCCTACGAGCAGTACTTC
NA	TRBV4-3	TRBJ2-7	NA	CASSQDTGVTPYEQYF	TGCGCCAGCAGCCAAGATACAGGTGTGACCCCGTACGAGCAGTACTTC
NA	TRBV11-2	TRBJ2-7	NA	CASSSSGNEQYF	TGTGCCAGCAGCTCATCAGGGAACGAGCAGTACTTC
TRBD2	TRBV29-1	TRBJ2-3	NA	CSVAWRRESADTQYF	TGCAGCGTCGCGTGGCGGCGGGAGTCCGCAGATACGCAGTATTTT
NA	TRBV14	TRBJ1-1	NA	CASSQYTDMNTEAFF	TGTGCCAGCAGCCAATATACAGACATGAACACTGAAGCTTTCTTT
NA	TRBV2	TRBJ2-2	NA	CAWTETINTGELFF	TGTGCCTGGACAGAGACCATAAACACCGGGGAGCTGTTTTTT
TRBD2	TRBV28	TRBJ2-7	NA	CASSFPSGRDYEQYF	TGTGCCAGCAGTTTCCCGAGCGGGAGGGATTACGAGCAGTACTTC
NA	TRBV5-1	TRBJ1-5	NA	CASSLVGPEGPQHF	TGCGCCAGCAGCTTGGTTGGCCCGGAGGGGCCCCAGCATTTT
TRBD1	TRBV6-5	TRBJ1-1	NA	CASSYTTGAMNTEAFF	TGTGCCAGCAGTTACACGACAGGGGCGATGAACACTGAAGCTTTCTTT
NA	TRBV5-4	TRBJ2-1	NA	CASSPPPPRHEQFF	TGTGCCAGCAGCCCTCCGCCCCCGAGGCATGAGCAGTTCTTC